This passage covers 23 T cell receptor beta chains from one sample sequenced in a study of blood T cell repertoires in COVID-19. Assay: immunoSEQ multiplex PCR; the TCRdb copy retains only in-frame clones and omits some. The sample gives 300,000 or so clones, 70% to 90% of which show up once; around 4.2% is in the top ten. Input material: PBMCs or T cells enriched from blood (not recorded which). All receptors derive from a woman between 40 and 50 years old with acute COVID-19.

The CDR3 region has the DNA TGTGCCAGCAGCTCCGGGACAGTGGGAAACACCATATATTTT. Its translation: CASSSGTVGNTIYF. The J gene is TRBJ1-3, the V gene TRBV7-2; 7 positions match TRBD1. V trimming: 4 bases; J trimming: 4 bases; junction bases outside the gene matches: 4. Germline CDR1 and CDR2: SGHTA and FQGNSA. This CDR3 comprises 14 residues.

The rearrangement links TRBV5-1 to TRBJ2-3; the D gene is possibly TRBD2 (6 bases). This CDR3 is built from 16 residues. V lost 0 bases to trimming and J lost 0 bases, with 11 bases between them. Germline V gene data show CDR1 as SGHRS and CDR2 as YFSETQ. The CDR3 loop reads CASSLGRGASTDTQYF. In nucleotides, the CDR3 is TGCGCCAGCAGCTTGGGGCGCGGGGCTAGCACAGATACGCAGTATTTT.

The CDR3 sequence: CATSDPGTDSNQPQHF. The CDR3 bases are TGTGCCACCAGTGATCCCGGGACAGATAGCAATCAGCCCCAGCATTTT. This chain uses TRBV24-1 with TRBJ1-5; 7 bases align to TRBD1. CDR1 is KGHDR, CDR2 SFDVKD, per germline. The CDR3 is 16 residues long. After removal of 3 bases from V and 0 bases from J, the junction contained 4 bases not matched to a gene.

This chain links TRBV5-1 with TRBJ1-2, with 11 positions matching TRBD1. This CDR3 is 14 amino acids long. Per germline, CDR1 SGHRS and CDR2 YFSETQ. J gave up 6 bases and V 4 bases, and 5 bases lay outside the gene matches. Here the CDR3 DNA reads TGCGCCAGCAGCCTAGGACAGGGGGCGGATGGCTACACCTTC. It is translated as CASSLGQGADGYTF.

The DNA of the CDR3 is TGTGCCAGCAGCTTGGCCCCAGGCGCTATCTCCTACGAGCAGTACTTC. It encodes CASSLAPGAISYEQYF. The chain has TRBV5-4 and TRBJ2-7; D uncertain. V gave up 0 bases and J gave up 0 bases, with 13 bases separating them. Germline V gene sequence: CDR1 SGHNT, CDR2 YYREEE (reference sequence). The CDR3 is 16 residues long. The full variable domain, with the rest looked up from reference TRBV5-4 and TRBJ2-7, is ETGVTQSPTHLIKTRGQQVTLRCSSQSGHNTVSWYQQALGQGPQFIFQYYREEENGRGNFPPRFSGLQFPNYSSELNVNALELDDSALYLCASSLAPGAISYEQYFGPGTRLTVT.

V gene TRBV19 combines with J gene TRBJ2-2; 8 positions agree with TRBD1. The germline CDR1 and CDR2 sequences are LNHDA and SQIVND (reference sequence). V was pared by 3 bases and J by 5 bases, with 8 bases of the junction left unmatched. The CDR3 contains 16 residues. CDR3 in amino acids: CASSMGQGAGTGELFF. In DNA form, the CDR3 reads TGTGCCAGTAGTATGGGGCAGGGGGCAGGAACCGGGGAGCTGTTTTTT.

V gene TRBV6-2 or TRBV6-3 combines with J gene TRBJ2-1; 8 nucleotides agree with TRBD1. The CDR3 loop spans 17 amino acids. Germline lookup yields CDR1 MNHEY and CDR2 SVGEGT. Trimming took 6 bases from V and 7 from J; bases not matched to a gene: 17. This chain's CDR3 is CASSPPDKDRDENEQFF. In DNA, the CDR3 is TGTGCCAGCAGCCCGCCCGATAAGGACAGGGATGAGAATGAGCAGTTCTTC.

The chain recombines TRBV19 with TRBJ2-1, with 12 bases that match TRBD2. There are 15 residues in the CDR3. Germline V gene sequence: CDR1 LNHDA, CDR2 SQIVND (reference sequence). Trimming cost V 6 bases and J 4 bases; bases outside gene matches: 4. As DNA, the CDR3 is TGTGCCAGTAGGGCCGGGACTAGCGGGTACAATGAGCAGTTCTTC. Amino acid sequence: CASRAGTSGYNEQFF. The variable domain in full, completed from reference TRBV19 and TRBJ2-1, reads DGGITQSPKYLFRKEGQNVTLSCEQNLNHDAMYWYRQDPGQGLRLIYYSQIVNDFQKGDIAEGYSVSREKKESFPLTVTSAQKNPTAFYLCASRAGTSGYNEQFFGPGTRLTVL.

The rearrangement uses TRBV4-2 and TRBJ2-1; 10 nucleotides match TRBD2. With 4 bases clipped from V and 9 bases from J, the junction kept 15 bases outside the gene matches. Looked up from germline, CDR1 is LGHNA and CDR2 is YNFKEQ. The CDR3 consists of 17 residues. CDR3 DNA: TGTGCCAGCAGCCTCACCGATCGGCTAGCGGGGGCAGGTGAGCAGTTCTTC. Residues: CASSLTDRLAGAGEQFF.

V is TRBV7-9 and J is TRBJ1-2; perhaps TRBD1 as D (6 bases). This CDR3 contains 14 residues. Looked up from germline, CDR1 is SEHNR and CDR2 is FQNEAQ (reference sequence). V lost 3 bases and J lost 7, with 15 bases in between. The CDR3 coding sequence is TGTGCCAGCAGCTTGACCGGGACAAATCCTGGCTACACCTTC. This sequence encodes CASSLTGTNPGYTF.

The chain combines TRBV6-4 with TRBJ2-3; D perhaps matches TRBD1 (5 bases). V was cut by 4 bases and J by 5 bases, with 10 bases left in between. CDR3 length equals 13 residues. Germline lookup yields CDR1 MRHNA and CDR2 SNTAGT. The CDR3 is CASSAGSLDTQYF. CDR3 in DNA: TGTGCCAGCAGTGCAGGGTCCCTAGATACGCAGTATTTT.

In its sample, this clone was seen a few times. The chain employs TRBV6-5 and TRBJ2-3, with TRBD1 matching 8 bases. The CDR3 sequence is 13 residues long. Germline CDR1 is MNHEY and CDR2 is SVGAGI. The trim removed 7 bases at V and 2 bases at J, leaving 2 bases unmatched. The CDR3: CASKDRVTDTQYF. The DNA for the CDR3 is TGTGCCAGCAAGGACAGGGTCACAGATACGCAGTATTTT.

This sequence joins TRBV28 and TRBJ2-5; D gene ambiguous. Per germline, CDR1 MDHEN and CDR2 SYDVKM. The CDR3 is 15 amino acids. V shed 1 base and J shed 0 bases, with 9 bases lying between them. CDR3 residues: CASSLSLADQETQYF. CDR3 nucleotides: TGTGCCAGCAGTTTATCCCTGGCAGACCAAGAGACCCAGTACTTC.

CDR3 amino acids: CASSLRPGLLAGELFF. The CDR3 nucleotides are TGTGCCAGCAGTCTGAGGCCGGGACTATTAGCCGGGGAGCTGTTTTTT. V and J are TRBV27 and TRBJ2-2, with TRBD2 matching over 7 bases. The V gene's germline CDR1 is MNHEY and CDR2 SMNVEV (reference sequence). The CDR3 covers 16 residues. V gave up 5 bases and J gave up 6 bases; unmatched junction bases: 12.

V gene TRBV7-2 combines with J gene TRBJ1-2; 7 nucleotides agree with TRBD1. The CDR3 length is 16 residues. J gave up 3 bases and V 1 base, and 8 bases lay outside the gene matches. CDR1 is SGHTA, CDR2 FQGNSA, per germline. The CDR3 DNA reads TGTGCCAGCAGCTTAGAGGGGGACAGCCCCTACTATGGCTACACCTTC. Amino acids: CASSLEGDSPYYGYTF.

V and J are TRBV5-6 and TRBJ1-2; no clear D gene. Trimming removed 4 bases from V and 1 base from J, with 8 bases in between. CDR1 is SGHDT, CDR2 YYEEEE, per germline. There are 13 residues in the CDR3. This CDR3 reads CASSPRINYGYTF. CDR3 sequence (DNA): TGTGCCAGCAGCCCCCGTATTAACTATGGCTACACCTTC.

This rearrangement joins TRBV20-1 to TRBJ1-5; D is perhaps TRBD1 (5 bases). Trimming shortened V by 3 bases and J by 6 bases, and 9 bases separated the two germline ends. Germline V gene sequence: CDR1 DFQATT, CDR2 SNEGSKA (reference sequence). The CDR3 loop spans 12 amino acids. Here the CDR3 DNA reads TGCAGTGCTAGTGTGGGGCTTCAGCCCCAGCATTTT. It translates to CSASVGLQPQHF.

The chain couples TRBV15 to TRBJ2-1; D is perhaps TRBD2 (6 bases). From germline, CDR1 is LNHNV and CDR2 YYDKDF (reference sequence). The V end was cut by 9 bases, the J end by 4 bases, with 19 bases between. CDR3 size: 15 residues. The CDR3 DNA is TGTGCCACGTGCGAGCGGGCATCACCTTACAATGAGCAGTTCTTC. Encoded protein: CATCERASPYNEQFF.

The chain employs TRBV28 and TRBJ1-1, with 7 bases that match TRBD1. V was pared by 5 bases and J by 7 bases, with 16 bases of the junction left unmatched. The CDR3 loop spans 16 amino acids. Germline CDR1 MDHEN, CDR2 SYDVKM. The CDR3 loop is CASSHGQAQWDFEAFF. CDR3 DNA: TGTGCCAGCAGTCACGGACAGGCCCAGTGGGACTTTGAAGCTTTCTTT.

As for this clone: The junction differs from germline at one of its ends, possibly a read error. The chain combines TRBV7-7 with TRBJ2-1; D possibly corresponds to TRBD2 (5 bases). Germline loops: CDR1 SSHAT, CDR2 FNYEAQ (reference sequence). The CDR3 has 15 residues. The CDR3 reads CASSLVLASYNEQFF. For the CDR3, the DNA is TGTGCTAGCAGCTTAGTCCTAGCATCCTACAATGAGCAGTTCTTC.

The J gene is TRBJ2-1, the V gene TRBV2; 11 bases line up with TRBD1. The CDR3 is made up of 15 amino acids. CDR1 and CDR2 from the germline V gene are SNHLY and FYNNEI. After removal of 6 bases from V and 2 bases from J, the junction contained 3 bases not matched to a gene. The CDR3 coding sequence is TGTGCCAGCAGGGGGGGACAGGGGGCCTACAATGAGCAGTTCTTC. Protein product: CASRGGQGAYNEQFF.

The genes are TRBV29-1 and TRBJ2-2, with D possibly being TRBD1 (5 bases). Trimming shortened V by 7 bases and J by 6 bases, and 12 bases separated the two germline ends. The CDR3 extends over 12 amino acids. From germline, CDR1 is SQVTM and CDR2 ANQGSEA. The CDR3 protein is CSAQVGAGELFF. The CDR3 nucleotides read TGCAGCGCCCAAGTAGGGGCCGGGGAGCTGTTTTTT.

This clone appeared a single time. This chain links TRBV6-5 with TRBJ2-5, with D perhaps matching TRBD1 (5 bases). V was cut by 5 bases and J by 4 bases, with 14 bases left in between. The CDR3 runs to 14 residues. Germline CDR1 reads MNHEY; CDR2 reads SVGAGI. The CDR3 bases are TGTGCCAGCAGTAATGACAGAAGGGGAGAGACCCAGTACTTC. Its protein product is CASSNDRRGETQYF.